A single sample is the source of the 27 T cell receptor beta chains below, sequenced in a study of blood T cell repertoires in COVID-19. Assay used: immunoSEQ multiplex PCR; TCRdb lists only in-frame clones, some missing. This sample yields about 87,000 clones, of which 75% to 90% are seen a single time; approximately 16% belongs to the top ten. The sequencing sample was made of peripheral blood. The receptors come from a woman of 80 years or more with active or convalescent COVID-19.

The chain carries TRBV7-2 and TRBJ2-3; TRBD2 agrees at 7 bases. Germline-derived CDR1 and CDR2 are SGHTA and FQGNSA. V was pared by 2 bases and J by 8 bases, with 4 bases of the junction left unmatched. CDR3 length equals 13 residues. The CDR3 sequence: CASSLQGGGTQYF. The CDR3 DNA follows: TGTGCCAGCAGCTTACAGGGCGGGGGTACGCAGTATTTT.

This clone was detected only a few times. This sequence joins TRBV7-3 and TRBJ2-1; 7 bases map to TRBD1. This CDR3 is built from 16 residues. J was trimmed by 3 bases and V by 0 bases; bases with no gene match: 5. CDR1 and CDR2 (germline): SGHTA, FQGTGA. The CDR3 sequence is CASSLTFGDSYNEQFF. The CDR3 DNA reads as TGTGCCAGCAGCTTAACTTTCGGGGACAGCTACAATGAGCAGTTCTTC.

The V gene is TRBV7-2, the J gene TRBJ2-1, with 9 nucleotides matching TRBD1. V was pared by 3 bases and J by 10 bases, with 10 bases of the junction left unmatched. The CDR3 contains 15 residues. CDR1 is SGHTA and CDR2 is FQGNSA in the germline V gene. As DNA, the CDR3 is TGTGCCAGCAGCTTCAAGCCCACAGGGGGCGGCGAGCAGTTCTTC. Translating gives CASSFKPTGGGEQFF.

In its sample, this clone was seen a few times. The gene calls are TRBV7-2 and TRBJ2-1; D unclear. Trimming took off 5 bases at V and 0 bases at J, with 14 bases between the two ends. The CDR3 covers 16 residues. Germline lookup yields CDR1 SGHTA and CDR2 FQGNSA. The CDR3, as DNA: TGTGCCAGCAGCCTGAACTCGCGTAGCTCCTACAATGAGCAGTTCTTC. Amino acid sequence: CASSLNSRSSYNEQFF.

The chain is built from TRBV18 and TRBJ2-7; a possible D gene is TRBD2 (5 bases). The CDR3 loop spans 13 amino acids. Looked up from germline, CDR1 is KGHSH and CDR2 is LQKENI. The germline V and J ends were trimmed by 2 bases and 3 bases, with 8 bases remaining between them. The CDR3 DNA follows: TGTGCCAGCTCACCAGGACTGGACTACGAGCAGTACTTC. It translates to CASSPGLDYEQYF.

This chain links TRBV5-6 with TRBJ2-1; 9 bases are shared with TRBD2. Trimming took 2 bases from V and 0 from J; bases not matched to a gene: 12. CDR1 and CDR2 (germline): SGHDT, YYEEEE. CDR3 length equals 19 residues. The CDR3 DNA reads TGTGCCAGCAGCTTTTTGGGACTAGCCGTAAGGAGCTCCTACAATGAGCAGTTCTTC. Translating it yields CASSFLGLAVRSSYNEQFF. Combining the CDR3 with reference TRBV5-6 and TRBJ2-1 gives the whole variable domain DAGVTQSPTHLIKTRGQQVTLRCSPKSGHDTVSWYQQALGQGPQFIFQYYEEEERQRGNFPDRFSGHQFPNYSSELNVNALLLGDSALYLCASSFLGLAVRSSYNEQFFGPGTRLTVL.

This sequence joins TRBV7-3 and TRBJ2-3; TRBD2 is a possible D gene (7 bases). Deletions cut 4 bases from V and 0 bases from J, with 11 bases between. Germline V CDR1 and CDR2: SGHTA, FQGTGA. CDR3 length: 15 residues. In nucleotides, the CDR3 is TGTGCCAGCAGCTCCCGGGGGGCTAGCACAGATACGCAGTATTTT. This translates into CASSSRGASTDTQYF. The full variable domain, its missing parts supplied by reference TRBV7-3 and TRBJ2-3, is GAGVSQTPSNKVTEKGKYVELRCDPISGHTALYWYRQSLGQGPEFLIYFQGTGAADDSGLPNDRFFAVRPEGSVSTLKIQRTERGDSAVYLCASSSRGASTDTQYFGPGTRLTVL.

The chain combines TRBV6-5 with TRBJ2-5; TRBD1 matches 10 bases. Germline V gene lookup returns CDR1 MNHEY and CDR2 SVGAGI. This CDR3 is built from 13 residues. Trimming cost V 5 bases and J 4 bases; bases outside gene matches: 1. Here the CDR3 reads CASSRDRGETQYF. The CDR3 nucleotides are TGTGCCAGCAGTCGGGACAGGGGAGAGACCCAGTACTTC.

The chain joins TRBV7-2 to TRBJ2-2, with D maybe TRBD1 (7 bases). This CDR3 is built from 15 residues. The V end lost 5 bases, the J end lost 5 bases, and 15 bases lay between the germline ends. The V gene's germline CDR1 is SGHTA and CDR2 FQGNSA. CDR3 DNA sequence: TGTGCCAGCAGCCCCGGGGGACAGAGTACCGGGGAGCTGTTTTTT. Translating gives CASSPGGQSTGELFF.

The chain has TRBV27 and TRBJ1-5; 7 nucleotides line up with TRBD1. The germline CDR1 and CDR2 sequences are MNHEY and SMNVEV (reference sequence). Germline trimming cut 6 bases from V and 4 bases from J; bases unmatched to any gene: 3. The CDR3 is 13 residues long. CDR3 amino acids: CASRTGSNQPQHF. The CDR3 DNA follows: TGTGCCAGCAGGACAGGGTCAAATCAGCCCCAGCATTTT.

The chain employs TRBV2 and TRBJ2-1; D may be TRBD2 (5 bases). Germline CDR1 is SNHLY and CDR2 is FYNNEI. The CDR3 totals 15 residues. V dropped 2 bases and J dropped 7 bases, with 15 bases sitting between them. The CDR3 region is CASSEPRLRGNEQFF. As DNA, the CDR3 is TGTGCCAGCAGTGAACCCCGTCTGAGAGGGAATGAGCAGTTCTTC. The full variable domain, rest sourced from reference TRBV2 and TRBJ2-1, is EPEVTQTPSHQVTQMGQEVILRCVPISNHLYFYWYRQILGQKVEFLVSFYNNEISEKSEIFDDQFSVERPDGSNFTLKIRSTKLEDSAMYFCASSEPRLRGNEQFFGPGTRLTVL.

The rearrangement uses TRBV10-3 and TRBJ2-3; TRBD2 matches 12 bases. The CDR3 has 16 amino acids. V lost 5 bases, J lost 0 bases, and 3 bases stayed unmatched. Germline values: CDR1 ENHRY, CDR2 SYGVKD. The DNA for the CDR3 is TGTGCCATCAGTAAAGGGACTAGCGGGAGCACAGATACGCAGTATTTT. As protein: CAISKGTSGSTDTQYF.

This clone was observed a handful of times. The rearrangement joins TRBV19 to TRBJ2-7; TRBD1 aligns across 10 bases. The CDR3 spans 13 residues. CDR1 LNHDA and CDR2 SQIVND come from the germline V gene (reference sequence). The V segment lost 4 bases and the J segment 6 bases; nucleotides outside the gene matches: 3. The CDR3 sequence: CASSTDRGFEQYF. CDR3 bases: TGTGCCAGTAGTACGGACAGGGGGTTCGAGCAGTACTTC.

This clone was observed a few times. The chain links TRBV24-1 to TRBJ2-7; D is possibly TRBD2 (6 bases). The CDR3 spans 13 residues. Trimming cost V 9 bases and J 5 bases, with 16 bases left between them. Per germline, CDR1 KGHDR and CDR2 SFDVKD. The CDR3 bases are TGTGCCACCGAGTCCGGGAGTTCCAACGAGCAGTACTTC. It is translated as CATESGSSNEQYF.

The rearrangement uses TRBV19 and TRBJ1-6; 8 nucleotides align to TRBD1. In germline, CDR1 is LNHDA, CDR2 SQIVND (reference sequence). V trimming: 5 bases; J trimming: 9 bases; junction bases outside the gene matches: 6. This CDR3 spans 14 amino acids. The CDR3 sequence: CASSSDRDSSPLHF. CDR3 DNA: TGTGCCAGTAGTTCGGACAGGGACAGTTCACCCCTCCACTTT.

V is TRBV7-9 and J is TRBJ1-1; a possible D gene is TRBD1 (5 bases). Germline CDR1 reads SEHNR; CDR2 reads FQNEAQ (reference sequence). The germline V and J ends were trimmed by 5 bases and 4 bases, with 17 bases remaining between them. The CDR3 is 15 residues long. The CDR3 DNA reads TGTGCCAGCAGCCGAATCGGGGGGAAGCCCACTGAAGCTTTCTTT. This translates into CASSRIGGKPTEAFF.

This chain joins TRBV19 and TRBJ2-3; 12 positions agree with TRBD2. Germline CDR1 reads LNHDA; CDR2 reads SQIVND (reference sequence). CDR3 length: 15 residues. V trimming: 6 bases; J trimming: 5 bases; junction bases outside the gene matches: 6. In DNA form, the CDR3 reads TGTGCCAGTAGCCTAGCGGGGGGGAGAAGAGATACGCAGTATTTT. Its protein is CASSLAGGRRDTQYF.

The chain uses TRBV3-1 (or the pseudogene TRBV3-2) and TRBJ2-7, with 7 bases lining up with TRBD2. This CDR3 is 12 amino acids long. Unmatched junction bases numbered 6, after V lost 10 bases and J lost 3 bases. CDR1 LGHDT and CDR2 YNNKEL come from the germline V gene (reference sequence). The CDR3 nucleotides are TGTGCCACGGGGACGGGGGGCTACGAGCAGTACTTC. Its translation is CATGTGGYEQYF.

This clone was found many times. V gene TRBV7-9 combines with J gene TRBJ2-7; D remains ambiguous. In germline, CDR1 is SEHNR, CDR2 FQNEAQ (reference sequence). CDR3 length equals 13 residues. With 1 base removed from V and 7 bases from J, the gap between germline ends came to 11 bases. In DNA, the CDR3 is TGTGCCAGCAGCTTAGAAAGCCATCATGAGCAGTACTTC. Encoded protein: CASSLESHHEQYF.

The chain carries TRBV11-2 and TRBJ2-2; D remains ambiguous. The CDR3 has 15 amino acids. V lost 1 base and J lost 4, with 10 bases in between. CDR1 and CDR2 (germline): SGHAT, FQNNGV. The CDR3 region has the DNA TGTGCCAGCAGCTTAGGGTCTAGAGGCACCGGGGAGCTGTTTTTT. Its protein product is CASSLGSRGTGELFF.

The J gene is TRBJ1-1, the V gene TRBV5-1, with 10 bases lining up with TRBD1. CDR1 and CDR2 (germline): SGHRS, YFSETQ. The junction had 10 bases not matched to a gene; V was cut back by 4 bases and J by 4 bases. There are 16 residues in the CDR3. CDR3 in amino acids: CASSTGTGAWGTEAFF. DNA of the CDR3: TGCGCCAGCAGCACCGGGACAGGGGCTTGGGGCACTGAAGCTTTCTTT.

CDR3 in DNA: TGTGCCAGCAGCAGCGGTCGGGGGGACTATGGCTACACCTTC. It is translated as CASSSGRGDYGYTF. The chain uses TRBV7-2 and TRBJ1-2; D might be TRBD1 (5 bases). The CDR3 is 14 residues long. Germline CDR1 and CDR2: SGHTA and FQGNSA. V was trimmed by 5 bases and J by 3 bases, leaving 13 bases between them.

The chain uses TRBV7-2 and TRBJ1-2, with a weak D call TRBD1 (6 bases). Germline-derived CDR1 and CDR2 are SGHTA and FQGNSA. CDR3 length: 15 amino acids. V gave up 5 bases and J gave up 5 bases, with 18 bases separating them. CDR3 sequence: CASSDPHQGKYGYTF. DNA for the CDR3: TGTGCCAGCAGCGACCCCCACCAGGGGAAATATGGCTACACCTTC. Looking up the rest from reference TRBV7-2 and TRBJ1-2 gives the full variable domain: GAGVSQSPSNKVTEKGKDVELRCDPISGHTALYWYRQSLGQGLEFLIYFQGNSAPDKSGLPSDRFSAERTGGSVSTLTIQRTQQEDSAVYLCASSDPHQGKYGYTFGSGTRLTVV.

The rearrangement joins TRBV6-2 or TRBV6-3 to TRBJ2-3; D possibly corresponds to TRBD2 (6 bases). CDR3 length: 16 residues. Trimming shortened V by 6 bases and J by 7 bases, and 23 bases separated the two germline ends. In germline, CDR1 is MNHEY, CDR2 SVGEGT. The CDR3: CASSSRRDSLLHTQYF. Here the CDR3 DNA reads TGTGCCAGCAGCTCCCGCAGGGACTCCCTCCTGCATACGCAGTATTTT.

The chain joins TRBV7-9 to TRBJ2-7; no clear D gene. This CDR3 comprises 13 residues. Trimming pared 3 bases from V and 6 bases from J, leaving 12 bases between. The germline V gene has CDR1 SEHNR and CDR2 FQNEAQ (reference sequence). CDR3 in amino acids: CASSLVLRGEQYF. The CDR3 DNA is TGTGCCAGCAGCTTGGTTTTGCGTGGCGAGCAGTACTTC. The variable domain in full, with the rest retrieved from reference TRBV7-9 and TRBJ2-7, is DTGVSQNPRHKITKRGQNVTFRCDPISEHNRLYWYRQTLGQGPEFLTYFQNEAQLEKSRLLSDRFSAERPKGSFSTLEIQRTEQGDSAMYLCASSLVLRGEQYFGPGTRLTVT.

This chain joins TRBV24-1 and TRBJ2-7, with 7 nucleotides matching TRBD1. The CDR3 consists of 14 residues. V lost 6 bases, J lost 5 bases, and 9 bases stayed unmatched. Germline CDR1 reads KGHDR; CDR2 reads SFDVKD. This chain's CDR3 is CATSNPLTGHEQYF. The CDR3 DNA is TGTGCCACCAGTAACCCCCTGACAGGGCACGAGCAGTACTTC.

In this sample, this clone turned up a few times. This chain joins TRBV21-1 and TRBJ2-5; TRBD1, the table's D call, lacks a check against the DNA. TRBV21-1 is flagged as a pseudogene. The CDR3 runs to 13 residues. The DNA of the CDR3 is TGTGCCGGCCGACAGGGGAACCAAGAGACCCAGTACTTC. The encoded protein is CAGRQGNQETQYF.